This TCR beta chain was captured in a study of sequential checkpoint blockade in melanoma (dated by TCRdb to between 2018 and 2020). About the investigation overall: Patients were assigned by 1:1 randomization to either first-line nivolumab followed by ipilimumab (arm A) or ipilimumab followed by nivolumab (arm B). Matched tumor biopsies were taken from some 23 patients before treatment and at week 13, after single-agent nivolumab (arm A) or ipilimumab (arm B). TCRbeta immunosequencing was performed on DNA from more than 75 pretreatment melanoma tumor samples. Maintenance nivolumab came after each of the two trial sequences. About 80% of the matched tumor biopsy pairs taken before and after treatment were from the same lesion.

In light of the paper, this sample's treatment or condition label describes: randomized to nivolumab then ipilimumab (arm A) or the reverse (arm B). None of the patients in the trial had previously been given DNA-damaging chemotherapy. Samples were obtained from patients with melanoma enrolled in CheckMate 064, a randomized, open-label phase II trial of sequential checkpoint blockade. Tumor TCR sequencing used genomic DNA from formalin-fixed paraffin-embedded (FFPE) tissue samples. This clone was counted a few times. The antigen this receptor binds is unknown. Base qualities are not at hand, and no much larger clone is one base apart. Overall results and qualifications from the work: Clinical benefit was about 30 times more likely to be achieved by patients whose tumor T-cell fraction and clonality increased by week 13. Among patients in the nivolumab-first arm (arm A), tumor TIL clonality before treatment was associated with response (P = .04). Larger, independent patient cohorts are needed to validate the response-prediction model that combines TCR metrics and mutation burden. Small sample sizes and reduced statistical power limited the analyses of tumor T-cell fraction within each arm. PD-L1 staining and CD8+ T-cell counts correlated with tumor T-cell fraction and clonality, whereas mutational load did not.

The immunoSEQ Assay was used to immunosequence TCRbeta CDR3 regions from genomic DNA. Before high-throughput sequencing, the genomic DNA was amplified using bias-controlled multiplex PCR. In the authors' own workflow: To quantify the absolute abundance of each unique TCRbeta CDR3 region, the sequences were collapsed and filtered. Clonality, defined as 1 minus Pielou's evenness, was calculated using productive rearrangements only. Tumor T-cell fraction was computed by normalizing TCRbeta template counts to usable DNA, estimated from several housekeeping genes. A previously published method was used to identify clones whose frequencies were significantly greater in on-treatment samples than in baseline samples. The clones in this table, taken by TCRdb from immuneACCESS, are in-frame only. Not every clone is retained; where verified, under half of the shortfall comes from an unresolved V gene, and the cause of the rest is unknown. That table is the source of V, J and clone size, and D and trimming were worked out from the DNA. The sample table shows more than 3,000 clones, and around 16% are seen once. The biggest ten clones account for roughly a quarter of the sample.

This TCR derives from a human donor with melanoma. The material sequenced was tumor tissue (inferred from file names), taken from a patient given nivolumab and ipilimumab in sequence.

CDR3 sequence: CASKTGRDSYNSPLHF. At the DNA level, the sequence is TGTGCCAGCAAGACAGGGCGGGATTCCTATAATTCACCCCTCCACTTT. The receptor chain draws on TRBV12-5 and TRBJ1-6, with 7 middle bases fitting TRBD1. Measured from the cysteine to the phenylalanine, the CDR3 is 16 residues long. Only the CDR3 portion is preserved as DNA: 48 bases, with reading frame beginning at the first base. For CDR1 and CDR2, the germline V gene lists LGHNT and FRNRAP. Here the CDR3 is joined to the reference TRBV12-5 and TRBJ1-6 genes, and the full variable domain is: DARVTQTPRHKVTEMGQEVTMRCQPILGHNTVFWYRQTMMQGLELLAYFRNRAPLDDSGMPKDRFSAEMPDATLATLKIQPSEPRDSAVYFCASKTGRDSYNSPLHFGNGTRLTVT.